Shown below are 7 T cell receptor beta chains from a single sample sequenced in a study of OX40 agonist ivuxolimab in advanced cancers. Profiling relied on immunoSEQ multiplex PCR, and the TCRdb table lists in-frame clones only, not all of them. The sample includes over 85,000 clones, around 80% of them seen just once. The material was CD4+ or CD8+ T cells sorted from blood, obtained in a trial of the OX40 agonist ivuxolimab. These receptor sequences come from an adult with an advanced solid tumor such as melanoma, head and neck, liver or kidney cancer.

This chain joins TRBV7-9 and TRBJ2-7; D call uncertain. Trimming took 5 bases from V and 2 from J, leaving 10 bases between them. Looked up from germline, CDR1 is SEHNR and CDR2 is FQNEAQ (reference sequence). CDR3 length equals 13 residues. The CDR3 loop is CASSLDEAYEQYV. CDR3 sequence (DNA): TGTGCCAGCAGCCTGGATGAGGCCTACGAGCAGTACGTC.

CDR3 DNA: TGCGCCAGCAGCCAAGTACGGAAAGGGCTCACTGAAGCTTTCTTT. Its protein product is CASSQVRKGLTEAFF. V and J are TRBV4-1 and TRBJ1-1; D gene uncertain. The CDR3 length is 15 residues. With 1 base removed from V and 4 bases from J, the gap between germline ends came to 13 bases. Germline assignment: CDR1 MGHRA and CDR2 YSYEKL.

Of note for this clone: This may arise from a read error, as a much more abundant clone is one base away. Additional DNA sequences in this sample encode the identical CDR3. V gene TRBV7-2 combines with J gene TRBJ1-2; D not resolved. There are 13 residues in the CDR3. Germline values: CDR1 SGHTA, CDR2 FQGNSA. CDR3 nucleotide sequence: TGTGCCAGCAGCTTAGGTGGTAACTACGGCTACACCTTC. Translated, it gives CASSLGGNYGYTF. Full variable domain (outside the CDR3, taken from reference TRBV7-2 and TRBJ1-2): GAGVSQSPSNKVTEKGKDVELRCDPISGHTALYWYRQSLGQGLEFLIYFQGNSAPDKSGLPSDRFSAERTGGSVSTLTIQRTQQEDSAVYLCASSLGGNYGYTFGSGTRLTVV.

V gene TRBV6-1 combines with J gene TRBJ2-7, with unresolved D. Looked up from germline, CDR1 is MNHNS and CDR2 is SASEGT. The CDR3 runs to 14 residues. The CDR3 DNA reads as TGTGCGACAAGGCCGGGTCTGAGCTCCTACGAGCAGTACTTC. Its protein product is CATRPGLSSYEQYF.

This chain links TRBV9 with TRBJ1-1; D unresolved. This CDR3 is built from 13 residues. V gave up 0 bases and J gave up 1 base, with 4 bases separating them. Germline V gives CDR1 SGDLS, CDR2 YYNGEE. CDR3: CASSVEGNTEAFF. The CDR3 bases are TGTGCCAGCAGCGTAGAAGGGAACACTGAAGCTTTCTTT.

V is TRBV5-1 and J is TRBJ2-3; D gene uncertain. V was pared by 0 bases and J by 2 bases, with 7 bases between. Germline CDR1 SGHRS, CDR2 YFSETQ. CDR3 length equals 14 residues. CDR3 sequence reads: CASSLEAHTDTQYF. The CDR3 coding sequence is TGCGCCAGCAGCTTGGAGGCTCACACAGATACGCAGTATTTT.

This sequence joins TRBV7-9 and TRBJ2-2; D not certain. CDR1 SEHNR and CDR2 FQNEAQ come from the germline V gene (reference sequence). This CDR3 spans 13 amino acids. V shed 4 bases and J shed 3 bases, with 6 bases lying between them. CDR3 residues: CASSSDYTGELFF. Here the CDR3 DNA reads TGTGCCAGCAGCTCCGACTACACCGGGGAGCTGTTTTTT.